This T cell receptor (beta chain) derives from a study of blood T cell repertoires in COVID-19. In the study overall: The United States, Italy and Spain supplied acute and convalescent COVID-19 samples. Nucleic acid was either cDNA or gDNA, and it came from T cells, B-cell-depleted T cells, or PBMCs.

Germline V gene lookup returns CDR1 MNHEY and CDR2 SMNVEV (reference sequence). The V gene lost 8 bases and the J gene lost 2 bases, with 12 bases spanning the gap. The CDR3 spans 13 residues. Those enrolled in Seattle joined during active infection and were followed longitudinally afterward. In the original analysis: Reference gene primers were amplified, and this amplification served to estimate nucleated cell counts. The repertoire was sequenced with immunoSEQ multiplex PCR; TCRdb's copy has only in-frame clones and lacks some. The V and J calls and clone size come from that table; D and trimming were worked out from the DNA. The sample lists some 260,000 clones, 70% to 90% occurring once.

The sequencing sample was made of peripheral blood. The chain combines TRBV27 with TRBJ1-2; possibly TRBD1 for D (5 bases). The clonotype comes from a woman younger than 45 with COVID-19, enrolled during active disease. The CDR3 DNA sequence: TGTGCCAGCTCCTCAGGGTGGAACTATGGCTACACCTTC. The encoded protein is CASSSGWNYGYTF.